This T cell receptor beta chain was captured by sequencing in a study of response to subunit inactivated influenza vaccine. Using its own MiXCR run on the RT-PCR reads, TCRdb lists one record per CDR3 protein. The top ten hold under 2.5% of the sample, which has roughly 500,000 distinct CDR3 sequences, 25% seen once. The TCR sequence derives from a man in his fifties or sixties who received an inactivated influenza vaccine. Sample: CD4+ T cells sorted from PBMCs, taken 5 days after vaccination.

The CDR3: CSRSLGSGVILHEQYF. The CDR3 DNA sequence: TGCAGCCGGAGTTTGGGGTCAGGGGTAATCCTTCACGAGCAGTACTTC. The chain couples TRBV29-1 to TRBJ2-7, with a weak D call TRBD1 (6 bases). Germline-derived CDR1 and CDR2 are SQVTM and ANQGSEA. The CDR3 extends over 16 amino acids. V was shortened by 8 bases and J by 5 bases, with 28 bases between the two germline ends.